This T cell receptor (beta chain) was documented in a study of cytomegalovirus exposure and HLA in healthy donors. Study-level findings and limits: Presence/absence analyses assumed roughly uniform sequencing depth across donors.

The CDR3 totals 14 residues. Germline CDR1 and CDR2: LNHDA and SQIVND (reference sequence). Losses at the gene ends were 5 bases for V and 5 bases for J; bases not matched to a gene: 8. This clone has a single count. Its antigen is unidentified. PCR used 60 Vbeta primers and 13 Jbeta primers. Data came from immunoSEQ multiplex PCR; TCRdb stores just in-frame clones and leaves some out. This sample has about 140,000 clones, with more than 75% found just once. The receptor was derived from a man aged 35-49 years in good health and CMV-seronegative. Sequencing was carried out using PBMCs. The chain uses TRBV19 and TRBJ1-2; 7 bases are shared with TRBD1. This CDR3 reads CASSDRQGRYGYTF. The CDR3 DNA is TGTGCCAGTAGTGACCGACAGGGAAGGTATGGCTACACCTTC.